The 17 T cell receptor beta chains reported below all come from one sample, sequenced in a study of cytomegalovirus exposure and HLA in healthy donors. The primer mix had 60 Vbeta and 13 Jbeta primers. Produced via immunoSEQ multiplex PCR; TCRdb's table is partial and in-frame only. This table holds 140,000 or so clones, around 65% found once. Sequencing was performed on PBMCs. The receptor source for this set is a woman aged 60-75 years in good health and CMV-seronegative.

This clone was seen only a few times. V usage is TRBV7-8 and J usage is TRBJ2-7, with TRBD2 matching over 11 bases. Germline trimming cut 1 base from V and 5 bases from J; bases unmatched to any gene: 7. The CDR3 runs 16 residues. Germline lookup yields CDR1 SGHVS and CDR2 FQNEAQ. CDR3 region: CASSLGSSGGSHEQYF. The DNA of the CDR3 is TGTGCCAGCAGCTTAGGATCTAGCGGGGGGTCCCACGAGCAGTACTTC.

The rearrangement joins TRBV9 to TRBJ2-2; D not resolved. V lost 0 bases to trimming and J lost 7 bases, with 7 bases between them. Germline V gives CDR1 SGDLS, CDR2 YYNGEE. CDR3 length: 13 amino acids. Written as DNA, the CDR3 is TGTGCCAGCAGCGTAGTACCAGACGGGGAGCTGTTTTTT. Protein sequence: CASSVVPDGELFF.

This clone was detected a few times. The V and J genes are TRBV19 and TRBJ1-1; weak D call: TRBD1 (5 bases). The V gene lost 2 bases and the J gene lost 4 bases, with 8 bases spanning the gap. This CDR3 has 13 amino acids. The germline CDR1 and CDR2 sequences are LNHDA and SQIVND (reference sequence). This CDR3 is CASSILRGTEAFF. The CDR3 coding sequence is TGTGCCAGTAGTATATTAAGGGGCACTGAAGCTTTCTTT.

V gene TRBV2 combines with J gene TRBJ1-4; weak D call: TRBD1 (6 bases). The CDR3 is 14 amino acids. Germline V gene sequence: CDR1 SNHLY, CDR2 FYNNEI. Trimming stripped 5 bases from V and 5 bases from J, with 12 bases between. CDR3 region: CASSSRTVNEKLFF. CDR3 nucleotides: TGTGCCAGCAGTTCTCGGACAGTGAATGAAAAACTGTTTTTT.

The J gene is TRBJ1-2, the V gene TRBV7-2; D perhaps matches TRBD1 (6 bases). The V end lost 1 base, the J end lost 6 bases, and 9 bases lay between the germline ends. This CDR3 is built from 13 residues. The germline CDR1 and CDR2 sequences are SGHTA and FQGNSA. The DNA for the CDR3 is TGTGCCAGCAGCTTAGACAGGGCGAATGGCTACACCTTC. The encoded protein is CASSLDRANGYTF.

This chain links TRBV4-3 with TRBJ1-1; D is uncertain. CDR3 size: 18 residues. Germline CDR1 and CDR2: LGHNA and YSLEER. The germline V and J ends were trimmed by 1 base and 0 bases, with 18 bases remaining between them. DNA of the CDR3: TGCGCCAGCAGCCAAGTCGGAGAGCTCTTCACCATGAACACTGAAGCTTTCTTT. It codes for CASSQVGELFTMNTEAFF.

The rearrangement links TRBV6-6 to TRBJ1-5; TRBD1 agrees at 7 bases. Germline trimming cut 6 bases from V and 0 bases from J; bases unmatched to any gene: 5. CDR3 length: 15 amino acids. CDR1 and CDR2 from the germline V gene are MNHNY and SVGAGI (reference sequence). This CDR3 reads CASRRGQNSNQPQHF. CDR3 sequence (DNA): TGTGCCAGCAGACGGGGACAGAATAGCAATCAGCCCCAGCATTTT.

This clone was found a few times. Other DNA sequences within the sample encode an identical CDR3. The chain has TRBV5-1 and TRBJ1-2, with 7 bases that match TRBD1. The CDR3 covers 12 residues. J gave up 6 bases and V 3 bases, and 2 bases lay outside the gene matches. Looked up from germline, CDR1 is SGHRS and CDR2 is YFSETQ. CDR3 sequence reads: CASSSGGHGYTF. The DNA for the CDR3 is TGCGCCAGCAGCTCAGGGGGGCATGGCTACACCTTC.

The genes are TRBV19 and TRBJ2-5; 9 bases are a match to TRBD2. Germline V gives CDR1 LNHDA, CDR2 SQIVND (reference sequence). V shed 5 bases and J 6 bases; nucleotides not matched to a gene: 7. The CDR3 is 14 residues long. The CDR3 is CASSDSGRRQTQYF. For the CDR3, the DNA is TGTGCCAGTAGTGATAGCGGGAGAAGACAGACCCAGTACTTC.

The rearrangement links TRBV19 to TRBJ1-1; TRBD1 is a possible D gene (6 bases). Between the trimmed V and J ends, which lost 9 bases and 4 bases, there was a span of 18 bases. The germline gives CDR1 LNHDA, CDR2 SQIVND (reference sequence). The CDR3 contains 14 residues. CDR3 in DNA: TGTGCCAGCCGAGCGGGAGGGACATCCACTGAAGCTTTCTTT. Protein: CASRAGGTSTEAFF. Complete variable domain (other parts from reference TRBV19 and TRBJ1-1): DGGITQSPKYLFRKEGQNVTLSCEQNLNHDAMYWYRQDPGQGLRLIYYSQIVNDFQKGDIAEGYSVSREKKESFPLTVTSAQKNPTAFYLCASRAGGTSTEAFFGQGTRLTVV.

V is TRBV9 and J is TRBJ2-1, with a tentative D call TRBD1 (6 bases). The CDR3 sequence is 14 residues long. CDR1 SGDLS and CDR2 YYNGEE come from the germline V gene. V dropped 0 bases and J dropped 8 bases, with 12 bases sitting between them. In DNA, the CDR3 is TGTGCCAGCAGCGTAGTTCAGGGGAGCGATGAGCAGTTCTTC. Translated: CASSVVQGSDEQFF.

V is TRBV19 and J is TRBJ2-7; 9 bases line up with TRBD2. The germline V gene has CDR1 LNHDA and CDR2 SQIVND (reference sequence). Unmatched junction bases numbered 3, after V lost 7 bases and J lost 2 bases. The CDR3 is made up of 13 amino acids. Here the CDR3 reads CASKKREAYEQYF. DNA of the CDR3: TGTGCCAGTAAAAAGCGGGAGGCCTACGAGCAGTACTTC.

The genes are TRBV9 and TRBJ2-3; 10 nucleotides agree with TRBD2. The CDR3 runs to 15 residues. J was trimmed by 6 bases and V by 3 bases; bases with no gene match: 7. Per the germline V gene, CDR1 is SGDLS and CDR2 is YYNGEE. CDR3 sequence reads: CASSAEAGGWDTQYF. DNA for the CDR3: TGTGCCAGCAGCGCCGAAGCGGGGGGGTGGGATACGCAGTATTTT.

This clone is a singleton in its sample. This rearrangement joins TRBV9 to TRBJ2-7; TRBD2 matches 8 bases. The CDR3 extends over 15 amino acids. Germline CDR1 and CDR2: SGDLS and YYNGEE. V dropped 1 base and J dropped 5; count of bases not matched to a gene: 8. The CDR3 DNA reads as TGTGCCAGCAGCGTAAATAGCGGGATATTTGACGAGCAGTACTTC. Translating it yields CASSVNSGIFDEQYF.

The chain couples TRBV10-1 to TRBJ2-4; 9 nucleotides match TRBD1. The CDR3 consists of 17 residues. Germline V gives CDR1 WNHNN, CDR2 SYGVQD (reference sequence). V lost 3 bases to trimming and J lost 7 bases; unmatched junction nucleotides: 13. The CDR3 DNA reads TGCGCCAGCAGTGAACCCCGACAGGGGGAATTCCGCAACATTCAGTACTTC. Translated, it gives CASSEPRQGEFRNIQYF.

The rearrangement uses TRBV25-1 and TRBJ2-2; D gene uncertain. This CDR3 region has 13 residues. CDR1 and CDR2 (germline): MGHDK, SYGVNS. V was clipped by 0 bases and J by 7 bases, with 6 bases between them. CDR3 DNA: TGTGCCAGCAGTGAATATTTGAGCGGGGAGCTGTTTTTT. Its translation is CASSEYLSGELFF.

The chain links TRBV4-2 to TRBJ2-5; possibly TRBD1 for D (6 bases). Trimming took 4 bases from V and 7 from J, leaving 19 bases between them. This CDR3 is built from 15 residues. The V gene's germline CDR1 is LGHNA and CDR2 YNFKEQ. The CDR3 DNA follows: TGTGCCAGCAGCCCGCCGGACAGTCAGGGTTGGACCCAGTACTTC. It specifies CASSPPDSQGWTQYF.